Shown below are 12 T cell receptor beta chains from a single sample sequenced in a study of blood T cell repertoires in COVID-19. The repertoire was sequenced with immunoSEQ multiplex PCR; TCRdb's copy has only in-frame clones and lacks some. Among 100,000 to 140,000 clones listed, roughly nine tenths were seen once. The specimen sequenced was peripheral blood. The receptors were gathered from a man aged 40-55 years with active or convalescent COVID-19.

The genes are TRBV29-1 and TRBJ2-5, with 9 positions matching TRBD2. The ends lost 4 bases at V and 8 bases at J; junction bases unmatched: 8. This CDR3 is 13 amino acids long. Germline V gives CDR1 SQVTM, CDR2 ANQGSEA. CDR3 nucleotides: TGCAGCGTTGCCTCTAGCGGGGAACTTACCCAGTACTTC. It translates to CSVASSGELTQYF.

The V and J genes are TRBV21-1 and TRBJ2-1; the DNA was not compared with TRBD2, the D call given in the table. TRBV21-1 is a listed pseudogene. The CDR3 has 16 amino acids. CDR3 coding DNA: TGTGCCAGCAGCAGGTCTAGCGGCTGCTCCTACAATGAGCAGTTCTTC. It yields the protein CASSRSSGCSYNEQFF.

This chain connects TRBV5-6 to TRBJ2-7; TRBD1 agrees at 8 bases. From germline, CDR1 is SGHDT and CDR2 YYEEEE. This CDR3 contains 16 residues. With V trimmed by 3 bases and J by 1 base, 9 bases remained unmatched. Here the CDR3 DNA reads TGTGCCAGCAGCTCGGACAGGGATTGGGCATCCTACGAGCAGTACTTC. This encodes CASSSDRDWASYEQYF.

As regards this clone: One end of the junction does not line up with germline, which may come from a read error. The gene calls are TRBV7-7 and TRBJ2-5; 10 bases match TRBD1. CDR1 and CDR2 (germline): SSHAT, FNYEAQ (reference sequence). The CDR3 is 15 residues long. In DNA form, the CDR3 reads TGTGCTAGCAGCCTTGACAGGGGGCCACAAGAGACCCAGTACTTC. This translates into CASSLDRGPQETQYF.

V and J are TRBV24-1 and TRBJ2-1; D possibly corresponds to TRBD1 (6 bases). Between the trimmed V and J ends, which lost 3 bases and 9 bases, there was a span of 11 bases. Germline CDR1 and CDR2: KGHDR and SFDVKD. The CDR3 length is 13 residues. CDR3 residues: CATSDPQGSEQFF. The CDR3 DNA follows: TGTGCCACCAGTGATCCACAGGGCAGTGAGCAGTTCTTC.

V and J are TRBV29-1 and TRBJ1-1, with D unclear. Trimming took off 5 bases at V and 6 bases at J, with 19 bases between the two ends. This CDR3 has 14 amino acids. CDR1 SQVTM and CDR2 ANQGSEA come from the germline V gene. CDR3 residues: CSVYVVQRTPEAFF. CDR3 DNA: TGCAGCGTTTACGTGGTTCAGCGCACGCCTGAAGCTTTCTTT.

This chain connects TRBV6-5 to TRBJ2-7; 11 nucleotides align to TRBD2. V was pared by 6 bases and J by 3 bases, with 4 bases of the junction left unmatched. The CDR3 totals 14 residues. The germline gives CDR1 MNHEY, CDR2 SVGAGI. The CDR3, as DNA: TGTGCCAGCAGCCGCGGGACTAGCGGCTACGAGCAGTACTTC. This codes for CASSRGTSGYEQYF.

This clone has only one observation. This CDR3 reads CASSLALATYEQYF. The CDR3 DNA reads TGTGCCAGCAGCTTAGCACTAGCTACCTACGAGCAGTACTTC. The rearrangement links TRBV7-2 to TRBJ2-7; D is perhaps TRBD2 (6 bases). Germline loops: CDR1 SGHTA, CDR2 FQGNSA. V gave up 0 bases and J gave up 2 bases, with 8 bases separating them. The CDR3 sequence is 14 residues long.

A single count supports this clone. The chain uses TRBV2 and TRBJ2-7; TRBD1 matches 8 bases. The CDR3 runs 12 residues. Germline trimming cut 6 bases from V and 7 bases from J; bases unmatched to any gene: 5. CDR1 is SNHLY, CDR2 FYNNEI, per germline. The CDR3 spells CASRQGANEQYF. CDR3 DNA sequence: TGTGCCAGCAGGCAGGGGGCAAATGAGCAGTACTTC.

The chain carries TRBV3-1 (or the pseudogene TRBV3-2) and TRBJ1-5, with TRBD1 as a possible D gene (5 bases). The V gene's germline CDR1 is LGHDT and CDR2 YNNKEL (reference sequence). This CDR3 comprises 13 residues. The V end lost 4 bases, the J end lost 11 bases, and 15 bases lay between the germline ends. The CDR3 DNA sequence: TGTGCCAGCAGCCTCCGTATGGGGGGGGCCCAGCATTTT. Translated: CASSLRMGGAQHF.

This clone was detected once. The chain links TRBV7-9 to TRBJ2-3, with no clear D. CDR3 length: 13 residues. Trimming removed 3 bases at V and 4 bases at J, with 8 bases between. From germline, CDR1 is SEHNR and CDR2 FQNEAQ (reference sequence). The CDR3 sequence is CASSLSEPDTQYF. The CDR3 coding sequence is TGTGCCAGCAGCTTGAGTGAGCCAGATACGCAGTATTTT.

This chain connects TRBV11-2 to TRBJ2-7, with D possibly being TRBD1 (5 bases). The CDR3 is 15 residues long. V was cut by 5 bases and J by 2 bases, with 16 bases left in between. CDR1 is SGHAT and CDR2 is FQNNGV in the germline V gene. The CDR3 nucleotides are TGTGCCAGCAGCCAAATTAGGGGCAGAACCTACGAGCAGTACTTC. Translating gives CASSQIRGRTYEQYF.